This is a list of T cell receptor beta chains from one sample in a study of OX40 agonist ivuxolimab in advanced cancers. The protocol was immunoSEQ multiplex PCR, while the TCRdb copy is restricted to in-frame clones and leaves out a portion. Among 30,000 to 40,000 clones, 89% were seen once, and the ten largest hold under 45%. Sample: CD4+ or CD8+ T cells sorted from blood, taken in a trial of the OX40 agonist ivuxolimab. The source of these receptors is an adult with an advanced solid tumor such as melanoma, head and neck, liver or kidney cancer. Each CDR3 is given with its conserved first and last residue. Fields, in order: V gene, D gene, clone size, J gene, CDR3 DNA, CDR3 protein. A D gene is named only where the DNA matches it firmly. Where a row states a size, it is once, few, many or the class of an expanded clone; other rows omit it.

TRBV19	NA	NA	TRBJ1-1	TGTGCCAGTGGATATATGAACACTGAAGCTTTCTTT	CASGYMNTEAFF
TRBV4-1	TRBD2	NA	TRBJ2-1	TGCGCCAGCAGCCCGGGGACTAGCGGGCGTGAGCAGTTCTTC	CASSPGTSGREQFF
TRBV18	NA	NA	TRBJ2-7	TGTGCCAGCTCCCCGACGGACAGCTCCTACGAGCAGTACTTC	CASSPTDSSYEQYF
TRBV15	NA	NA	TRBJ2-7	TGTGCCACCAGCAGAGACCAGGGTTCTAGCGAGCAGTACTTC	CATSRDQGSSEQYF
TRBV4-2	NA	NA	TRBJ2-7	TGTGCCAGCAGCCAAGTATCCAGAACCTACGAGCAGTACTTC	CASSQVSRTYEQYF
TRBV7-6	NA	few	TRBJ1-3	TGTGCCAGCAGCCGGGGGGGACTTGGAAACACCATATATTTT	CASSRGGLGNTIYF
TRBV12-5	NA	NA	TRBJ2-1	TGTGCTAGTGGTTTAGGCGGGGTCTCCTACAATGAGCAGTTCTTC	CASGLGGVSYNEQFF
TRBV29-1	NA	NA	TRBJ2-1	TGCAGCGTCCCCCAGCCCAGTGAGCAGTTCTTC	CSVPQPSEQFF
TRBV9	NA	NA	TRBJ2-5	TGTGCCAGCAGCTCCCAGGGAAGAGGCCAAGAGACCCAGTACTTC	CASSSQGRGQETQYF
TRBV7-9	NA	once	TRBJ1-1	TGTGCCAGCAGCCCCGAGGGGGGCACTGAAGCTTTCTTT	CASSPEGGTEAFF
TRBV2	NA	NA	TRBJ1-3	TGTGCCAGCAGTGAATCCTCGTCTGGAAACACCATATATTTT	CASSESSSGNTIYF
TRBV19	NA	once	TRBJ1-5	TGTGCCAGTAGTATTGGCAGCCAGCCCCAGCATTTT	CASSIGSQPQHF
TRBV4-2	TRBD2	once	TRBJ2-7	TGTGCCAGCAGCCAACTCCCCTCTCCCGGACTAGCGGGGGTGCTCTCCTACGAGCAGTACTTC	CASSQLPSPGLAGVLSYEQYF
TRBV29-1	TRBD2	NA	TRBJ2-7	TGCAGCGTTGAAGGACTAGCGGGAGAATACGAGCAGTACTTC	CSVEGLAGEYEQYF
TRBV14	NA	NA	TRBJ2-7	TGTGCCAGCAGCCAAGTGTCCTACGAGCAGTACTTC	CASSQVSYEQYF
TRBV7-6	TRBD2	NA	TRBJ2-7	TGTGCCAGCAGCTATAGCGGGGAGGCCTCCGAGCAGTACTTC	CASSYSGEASEQYF
TRBV5-8	NA	NA	TRBJ1-5	TGTGCCAGCAGCTTGGTCAGTTATAGCAATCAGCCCCAGCATTTT	CASSLVSYSNQPQHF
TRBV5-4	TRBD2	few	TRBJ2-7	TGTGCCAGCAGCTTGGAAAGCGGGAGGTCCAAAGAGCAGTACTTC	CASSLESGRSKEQYF
TRBV19	TRBD1	NA	TRBJ1-6	TGTGCCAGTAGTATGGGACAGTCCTATAATTCACCCCTCCACTTT	CASSMGQSYNSPLHF
TRBV7-9	NA	NA	TRBJ2-1	TGTGCCAGCAGCTTAGGGTACAATGAGCAGTTCTTC	CASSLGYNEQFF
TRBV2	NA	NA	TRBJ2-5	TGTGCCAGCAGTGAAGCGGGGGTATACCAAGAGACCCAGTACTTC	CASSEAGVYQETQYF
TRBV7-9	NA	NA	TRBJ2-7	TGTGCCAGCAGCCCCGACTACGAGCAGTACTTC	CASSPDYEQYF
TRBV7-2	NA	NA	TRBJ2-7	TGTGCCAGCAGCTTTGCATATGGCGAGCAGTACTTC	CASSFAYGEQYF
TRBV6-5	NA	once	TRBJ2-5	TGTGCCAGCAGTCTGGGACGAGAAGAGACCCAGTACTTC	CASSLGREETQYF
TRBV4-1	TRBD2	NA	TRBJ2-7	TGCGCCAGCAGCCAAGATTCGACTAGCTCTCCCTACGAGCAGTACTTC	CASSQDSTSSPYEQYF
TRBV11-2	TRBD1	NA	TRBJ2-7	TGTGCCAGCAGCCAAGACATCCTCCCGGGACAGGGTAACTACGAGCAGTACTTC	CASSQDILPGQGNYEQYF
TRBV14	TRBD2	NA	TRBJ2-5	TGTGCCAGCAGCCTTGGCCGGCTAGCGGGAATGTACCAAGAGACCCAGTACTTC	CASSLGRLAGMYQETQYF
TRBV15	NA	NA	TRBJ1-4	TGTGCCACCAGCAGTAGGGTAAATGAAAAACTGTTTTTT	CATSSRVNEKLFF
TRBV5-4	NA	once	TRBJ2-3	TGTGCCAGCAGAGGGGGGGCACTGAGCACAGATACGCAGTATTTT	CASRGGALSTDTQYF
TRBV27	TRBD2	NA	TRBJ2-1	TGTGCCAGCAGTATAGGGACTAGCGGGGGGTACAATGAGCAGTTCTTC	CASSIGTSGGYNEQFF
TRBV29-1	NA	NA	TRBJ1-1	TGCAGCGTTGAACAGGGTATGAACACTGAAGCTTTCTTT	CSVEQGMNTEAFF
TRBV25-1	NA	NA	TRBJ2-5	TGTGCCAGCAGTGACCCCTGGATAACCCAGGGAGTGGAGACCCAGTACTTC	CASSDPWITQGVETQYF
TRBV4-1	TRBD1	NA	TRBJ1-1	TGCGCCAGCAGCCTTGGGACAGGGGTTACTGAAGCTTTCTTT	CASSLGTGVTEAFF
TRBV27	TRBD1	once	TRBJ1-5	TGTGCCAGCAGTTTATTTTCGGGACAGGGAAGGGAGCCCCAGCATTTT	CASSLFSGQGREPQHF
TRBV7-6	TRBD1	few	TRBJ2-5	TGTGCCAGCAGCCAGCCCCTTGTAGGGGACAGCCAAGAGACCCAGTACTTC	CASSQPLVGDSQETQYF
TRBV7-9	TRBD1	NA	TRBJ1-4	TGTGCCAGCAGCCCAGACAGGGAATTAGATGAAAAACTGTTTTTT	CASSPDRELDEKLFF
TRBV27	NA	NA	TRBJ2-7	TGTGCCAGCAGTTTAGGAGGGCTCCCGGGGTTCTACGAGCAGTACTTC	CASSLGGLPGFYEQYF
TRBV7-9	NA	NA	TRBJ1-2	TGTGCCAGCAGCTTAGCCGTCTGGGGGGCGGATGGCTACACCTTC	CASSLAVWGADGYTF
TRBV11-2	TRBD2	NA	TRBJ2-7	TGTGCCAGCAGCATAGCGTTGGTTGGGACTAGCGGGATCTCCTACGAGCAGTACTTC	CASSIALVGTSGISYEQYF
TRBV7-9	NA	NA	TRBJ2-1	TGTGCCAGCAGCACGCAGAATGAGCAGTTCTTC	CASSTQNEQFF
TRBV7-7	NA	NA	TRBJ2-7	TGTGCTAGCAGCTCCACCGGGGGCCCCGGGCAGTACTTC	CASSSTGGPGQYF
TRBV21-1	NA	NA	TRBJ1-5	TGTGCCAGCAGCTGGGCAGGGGTCGAGTCGAGAATATATAGCAATCAGCCCCAGCATTTT	CASSWAGVESRIYSNQPQHF
TRBV7-2	NA	large	TRBJ2-3	TGTGCCAGCAGCTTAGTTGCTTATAGCACAGATACGCAGTATTTT	CASSLVAYSTDTQYF
TRBV25-1	NA	NA	TRBJ2-6	TGTGCCAGCAGTGAGGGGTCTGGGGCCAACGTCCTGACTTTC	CASSEGSGANVLTF
TRBV25-1	NA	NA	TRBJ1-1	TGTGCCAGCAGGGATCGTAGCACTGAAGCTTTCTTT	CASRDRSTEAFF
TRBV27	NA	NA	TRBJ2-3	TGTGCCAGCAGTTTGCTAGGGTTCGCAGATACGCAGTATTTT	CASSLLGFADTQYF
TRBV5-6	NA	NA	TRBJ2-3	TGTGCCAGCAGCTTGTTTAGGGGGGGCCGCACAGATACGCAGTATTTT	CASSLFRGGRTDTQYF
TRBV4-1	NA	few	TRBJ1-1	TGCGCCAGCAGCCCCACCGGGGGGGGGAACACTGAAGCTTTCTTT	CASSPTGGGNTEAFF
TRBV27	TRBD1	NA	TRBJ1-1	TGTGCCAGCAGTTTACAGGGGGCCACTGAAGCTTTCTTT	CASSLQGATEAFF
TRBV27	NA	NA	TRBJ2-7	TGTGCCAGCAGTTTGGGACATACCTCCTACGAGCAGTACTTC	CASSLGHTSYEQYF
TRBV6-1	NA	NA	TRBJ1-2	TGTGCCAGCAGTGAAGAGGTAGGGCCCATCTATGGCTACACCTTC	CASSEEVGPIYGYTF
TRBV19	NA	NA	TRBJ2-1	TGTGCCAGTAGCCACGGACTGAACTCCTACAATGAGCAGTTCTTC	CASSHGLNSYNEQFF